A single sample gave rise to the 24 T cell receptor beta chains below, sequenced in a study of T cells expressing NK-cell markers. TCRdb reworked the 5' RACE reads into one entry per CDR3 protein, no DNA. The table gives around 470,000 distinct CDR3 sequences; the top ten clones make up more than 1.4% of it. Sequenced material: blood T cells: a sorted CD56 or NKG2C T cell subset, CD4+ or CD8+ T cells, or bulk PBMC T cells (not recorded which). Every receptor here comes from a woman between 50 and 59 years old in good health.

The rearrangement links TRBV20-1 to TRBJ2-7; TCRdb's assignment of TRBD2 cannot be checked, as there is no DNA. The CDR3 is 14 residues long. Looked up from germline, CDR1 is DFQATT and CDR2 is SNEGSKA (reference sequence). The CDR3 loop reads CSAVGVRLDYEQYF.

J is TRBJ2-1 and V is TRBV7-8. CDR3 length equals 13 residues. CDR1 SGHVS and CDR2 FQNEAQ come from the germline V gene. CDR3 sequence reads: CASSSIMYNEQFF.

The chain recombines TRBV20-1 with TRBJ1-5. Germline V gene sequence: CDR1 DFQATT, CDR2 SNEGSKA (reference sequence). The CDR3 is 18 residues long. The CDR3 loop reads CSARPFAVGQALNQPQHF.

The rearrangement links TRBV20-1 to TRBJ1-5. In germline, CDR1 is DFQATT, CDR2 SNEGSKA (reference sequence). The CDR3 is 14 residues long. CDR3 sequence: CSAESGYSNQPQHF.

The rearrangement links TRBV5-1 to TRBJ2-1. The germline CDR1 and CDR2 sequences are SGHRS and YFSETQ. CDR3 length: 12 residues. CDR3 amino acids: CASNFAYNEQFF.

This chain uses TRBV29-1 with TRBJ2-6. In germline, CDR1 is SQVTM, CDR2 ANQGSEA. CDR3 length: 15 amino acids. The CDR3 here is CSVVAGSSGANVLTF.

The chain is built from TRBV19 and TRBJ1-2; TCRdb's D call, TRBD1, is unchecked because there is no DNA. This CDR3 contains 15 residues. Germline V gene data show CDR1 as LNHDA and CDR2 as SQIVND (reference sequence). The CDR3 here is CASTERDRESRGYTF.

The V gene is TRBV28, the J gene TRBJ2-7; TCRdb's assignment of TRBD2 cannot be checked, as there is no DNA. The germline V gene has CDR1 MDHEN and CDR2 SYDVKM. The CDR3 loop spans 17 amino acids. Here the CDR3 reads CASRTLRTSGGRYEQYF.

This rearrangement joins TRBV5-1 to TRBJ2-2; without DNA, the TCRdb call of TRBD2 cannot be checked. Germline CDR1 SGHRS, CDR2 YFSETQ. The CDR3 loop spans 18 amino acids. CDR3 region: CASSPGLAGGRRTGELFF.

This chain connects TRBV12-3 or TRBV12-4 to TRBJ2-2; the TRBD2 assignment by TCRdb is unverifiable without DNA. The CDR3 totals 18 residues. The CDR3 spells CASSPRSSGPSAAGELFF.

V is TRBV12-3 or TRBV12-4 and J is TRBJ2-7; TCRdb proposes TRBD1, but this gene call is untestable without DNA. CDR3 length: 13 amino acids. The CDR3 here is CASSLDRGNEQYF.

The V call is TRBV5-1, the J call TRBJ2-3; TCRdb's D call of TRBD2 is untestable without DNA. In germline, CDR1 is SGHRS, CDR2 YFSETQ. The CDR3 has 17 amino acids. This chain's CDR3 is CASSLGTSGKGTDTQYF.

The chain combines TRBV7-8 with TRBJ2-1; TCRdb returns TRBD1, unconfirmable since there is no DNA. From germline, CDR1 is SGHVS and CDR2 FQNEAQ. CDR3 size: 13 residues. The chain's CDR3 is CASSSLEGAKQFF.

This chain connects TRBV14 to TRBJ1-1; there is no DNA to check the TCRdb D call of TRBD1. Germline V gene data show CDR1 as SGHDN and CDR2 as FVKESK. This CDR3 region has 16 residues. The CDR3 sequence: CASSQRGGRVNTEAFF.

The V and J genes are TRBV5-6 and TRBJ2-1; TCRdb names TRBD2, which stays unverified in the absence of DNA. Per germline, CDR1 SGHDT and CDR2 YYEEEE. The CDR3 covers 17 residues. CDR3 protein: CASITLAGGLPLNEQFF.

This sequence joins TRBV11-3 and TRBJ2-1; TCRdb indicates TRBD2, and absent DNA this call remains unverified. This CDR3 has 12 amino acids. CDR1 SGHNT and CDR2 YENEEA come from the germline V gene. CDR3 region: CASRTTNNEQFF. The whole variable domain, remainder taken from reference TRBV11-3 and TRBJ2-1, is EAGVVQSPRYKIIEKKQPVAFWCNPISGHNTLYWYLQNLGQGPELLIRYENEEAVDDSQLPKDRFSAERLKGVDSTLKIQPAELGDSAVYLCASRTTNNEQFFGPGTRLTVL.

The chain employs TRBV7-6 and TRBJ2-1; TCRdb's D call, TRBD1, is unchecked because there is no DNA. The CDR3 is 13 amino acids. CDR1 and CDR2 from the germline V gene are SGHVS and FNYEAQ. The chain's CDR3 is CASSFTGDNEQFF.

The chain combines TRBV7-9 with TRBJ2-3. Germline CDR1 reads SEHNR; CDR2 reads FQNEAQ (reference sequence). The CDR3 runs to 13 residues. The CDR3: CASSSSGSDTQYF.

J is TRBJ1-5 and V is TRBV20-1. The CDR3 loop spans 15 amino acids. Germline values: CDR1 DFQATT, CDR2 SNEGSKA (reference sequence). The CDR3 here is CSARPSESGNQPQHF.

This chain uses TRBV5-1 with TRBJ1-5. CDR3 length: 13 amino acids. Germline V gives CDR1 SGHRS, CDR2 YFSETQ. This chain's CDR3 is CASSLDTNQPQHF.

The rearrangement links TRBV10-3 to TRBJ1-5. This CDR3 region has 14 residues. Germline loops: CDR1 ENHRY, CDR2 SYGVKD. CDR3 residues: CAIKADNSNQPQHF.

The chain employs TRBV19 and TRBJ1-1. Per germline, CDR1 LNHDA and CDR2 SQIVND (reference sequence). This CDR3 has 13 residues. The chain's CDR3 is CASSSWVNTEAFF.

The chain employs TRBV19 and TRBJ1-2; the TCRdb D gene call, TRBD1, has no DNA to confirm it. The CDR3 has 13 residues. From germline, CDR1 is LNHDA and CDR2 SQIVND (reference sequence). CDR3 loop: CASKSGQIYGYTF.

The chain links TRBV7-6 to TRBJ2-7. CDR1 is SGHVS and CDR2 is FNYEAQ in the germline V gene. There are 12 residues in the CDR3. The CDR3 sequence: CASSSVNYEQYF.